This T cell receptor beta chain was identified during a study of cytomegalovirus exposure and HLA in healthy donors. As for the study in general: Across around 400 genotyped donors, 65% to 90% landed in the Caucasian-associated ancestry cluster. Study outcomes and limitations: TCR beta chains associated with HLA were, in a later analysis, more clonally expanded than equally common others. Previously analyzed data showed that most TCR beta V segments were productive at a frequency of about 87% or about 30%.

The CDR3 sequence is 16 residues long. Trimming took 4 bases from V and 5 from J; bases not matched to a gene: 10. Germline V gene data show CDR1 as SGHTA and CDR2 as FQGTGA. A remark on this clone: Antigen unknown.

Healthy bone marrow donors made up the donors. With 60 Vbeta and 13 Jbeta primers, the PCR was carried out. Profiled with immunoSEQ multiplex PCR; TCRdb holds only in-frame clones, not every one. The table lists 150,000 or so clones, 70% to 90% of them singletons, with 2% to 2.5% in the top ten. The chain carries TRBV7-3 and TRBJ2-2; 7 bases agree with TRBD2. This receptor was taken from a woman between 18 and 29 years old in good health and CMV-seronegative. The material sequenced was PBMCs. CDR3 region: CASSSVAREGTGELFF. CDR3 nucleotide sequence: TGTGCCAGCAGCTCTGTAGCGAGGGAGGGGACCGGGGAGCTGTTTTTT.